This T cell receptor (beta chain) was recovered during a study of response to subunit inactivated influenza vaccine. Whole-study results and caveats: Authors suggested that a seasonal influenza vaccination recruits few new T cells each time.

This clonotype turned up a few times. Its antigen is unidentified. MiXCR, applied by TCRdb to the RT-PCR reads, yields one record per CDR3 protein. Of fewer than 250,000 distinct CDR3 sequences in the sample, approximately 15% were seen once. The sequenced sample was CD8+ T cells sorted from PBMCs, obtained approximately 5 days after vaccination. This sequence was found in a man aged 50 or older who received an inactivated influenza vaccine.

DNA for the CDR3: TGCAGTGCCCCCCACAGCGGGAGGTACGAGCAGTACTTC. It encodes CSAPHSGRYEQYF. This sequence joins TRBV20-1 and TRBJ2-7; TRBD2 matches at 9 bases. The V gene's germline CDR1 is DFQATT and CDR2 SNEGSKA (reference sequence). V shed 6 bases, J shed 4 bases, and the junction held 7 bases outside the gene matches. This CDR3 is built from 13 residues.